These 13 T cell receptor beta chains were all obtained from the same sample, sequenced in a study of response to subunit inactivated influenza vaccine. From the RT-PCR reads, TCRdb called clonotypes with MiXCR, one entry per CDR3 protein. The table has hundreds of thousands of distinct CDR3 sequences, 25% seen once; the top ten hold over 1.5%. This sample comprised CD4+ T cells sorted from PBMCs, obtained more than 4 days after vaccination. These receptors all come from a man aged 50-59 years who received an inactivated influenza vaccine.

This chain uses TRBV28 with TRBJ2-7; D is ambiguous. CDR1 and CDR2 from the germline V gene are MDHEN and SYDVKM. Trimming cost V 5 bases and J 1 base, with 15 bases left between them. CDR3 size: 15 residues. CDR3 loop: CASSPPGVGSYEQYF. For the CDR3, the DNA is TGTGCCAGCAGTCCCCCTGGTGTGGGATCCTACGAGCAGTACTTC.

The rearrangement uses TRBV29-1 and TRBJ1-5; 11 bases align to TRBD1. Trimming removed 6 bases from V and 1 base from J; junction bases left unmatched: 2. CDR3 length: 14 residues. The germline CDR1 and CDR2 sequences are SQVTM and ANQGSEA. CDR3 sequence (DNA): TGCAGCGTGGACAGGGGGCGCAGCAATCAGCCCCAGCATTTT. Translation gives CSVDRGRSNQPQHF.

The chain combines TRBV4-2 with TRBJ2-1; the D gene is possibly TRBD1 (5 bases). The CDR3 is made up of 16 amino acids. V was shortened by 1 base and J by 1 base, with 11 bases between the two germline ends. CDR1 is LGHNA and CDR2 is YNFKEQ in the germline V gene. CDR3 protein: CASSQVGRVSYNEQFF. The CDR3 region has the DNA TGTGCCAGCAGCCAAGTGGGCAGGGTTTCCTACAATGAGCAGTTCTTC.

Only a few counts were recorded for this clonotype. The rearrangement links TRBV5-1 to TRBJ1-4, with D perhaps TRBD1 (5 bases). Germline loops: CDR1 SGHRS, CDR2 YFSETQ. CDR3 length: 13 amino acids. V lost 5 bases, J lost 8 bases, and 13 bases lay in between. CDR3 coding DNA: TGCGCCAGCAGTATCCAGGGTCGGGAAAAACTGTTTTTT. Translation: CASSIQGREKLFF. Combining the CDR3 with reference TRBV5-1 and TRBJ1-4 gives the whole variable domain KAGVTQTPRYLIKTRGQQVTLSCSPISGHRSVSWYQQTPGQGLQFLFEYFSETQRNKGNFPGRFSGRQFSNSRSEMNVSTLELGDSALYLCASSIQGREKLFFGSGTQLSVL.

The chain has TRBV12-3 or TRBV12-4 and TRBJ2-7; 8 bases line up with TRBD2. This CDR3 spans 15 amino acids. The trim removed 5 bases at V and 6 bases at J, leaving 12 bases unmatched. The CDR3 protein is CASSDRSGRVSEQYF. As DNA, the CDR3 is TGTGCCAGCAGTGACCGAAGCGGGAGAGTCAGCGAGCAGTACTTC.

The J gene is TRBJ2-7, the V gene TRBV11-2; TRBD2 agrees at 8 bases. Germline loops: CDR1 SGHAT, CDR2 FQNNGV. V was pared by 4 bases and J by 1 base, with 15 bases of the junction left unmatched. This CDR3 contains 18 residues. The CDR3 protein is CASSSVVGGLAGSYEQYF. DNA of the CDR3: TGTGCCAGCAGCTCAGTGGTGGGGGGGTTAGCGGGGTCCTACGAGCAGTACTTC.

The chain employs TRBV29-1 and TRBJ2-7; D gene ambiguous. V lost 4 bases and J lost 5, with 12 bases in between. Germline V gene lookup returns CDR1 SQVTM and CDR2 ANQGSEA. The CDR3 spans 12 residues. The CDR3 sequence: CSVGSSRDEQYF. CDR3 nucleotides: TGCAGCGTTGGATCGAGTAGGGACGAGCAGTACTTC.

The rearrangement links TRBV20-1 to TRBJ2-3, with 13 bases identical to TRBD2. The CDR3 totals 16 residues. Unmatched junction bases numbered 3, after V lost 1 base and J lost 2 bases. The germline V gene has CDR1 DFQATT and CDR2 SNEGSKA (reference sequence). CDR3 in amino acids: CSARGTSGSHTDTQYF. The CDR3 bases are TGCAGTGCTAGAGGGACTAGCGGGAGCCACACAGATACGCAGTATTTT.

In this sample, this clonotype turned up many times. This rearrangement joins TRBV10-3 to TRBJ2-7; 7 bases are a match to TRBD1. Germline V CDR1 and CDR2: ENHRY, SYGVKD. Trimming cost V 6 bases and J 3 bases; bases outside gene matches: 2. The CDR3 length is 12 residues. The chain's CDR3 is CAISRGNYEQYF. The CDR3, as DNA: TGTGCCATCAGCAGGGGGAACTACGAGCAGTACTTC.

The J gene is TRBJ1-1, the V gene TRBV5-1; D gene ambiguous. Trimming pared 0 bases from V and 4 bases from J, leaving 19 bases between. Germline V CDR1 and CDR2: SGHRS, YFSETQ. This CDR3 has 17 residues. The CDR3: CASSLGPRHRDSTEAFF. CDR3 coding DNA: TGCGCCAGCAGCTTGGGGCCGAGACACCGGGATAGCACTGAAGCTTTCTTT.

The chain is built from TRBV15 and TRBJ2-7, with D possibly TRBD1 on 6 matching bases. Trimming left V 0 bases short and J 3 bases short, with 12 bases between. The CDR3 loop spans 15 amino acids. Looked up from germline, CDR1 is LNHNV and CDR2 is YYDKDF (reference sequence). The CDR3 bases are TGTGCCACCAGCAGAGATTCGGACAGATTCTACGAGCAGTACTTC. Its translation: CATSRDSDRFYEQYF.

The chain links TRBV5-5 to TRBJ2-5; TRBD1 aligns across 7 bases. CDR1 and CDR2 from the germline V gene are SGHKS and YYEKEE (reference sequence). The CDR3 runs 16 residues. Trimming cost V 0 bases and J 1 base; bases outside gene matches: 6. The CDR3 nucleotides read TGTGCCAGCAGCTTGGCACTCCGGGACAGCCAAGAGACCCAGTACTTC. It codes for CASSLALRDSQETQYF.

The chain combines TRBV7-2 with TRBJ1-2; D unresolved. The CDR3 is made up of 14 amino acids. CDR1 is SGHTA, CDR2 FQGNSA, per germline. The V end was cut by 0 bases, the J end by 4 bases, with 9 bases between. CDR3 protein: CASSLARAPYGYTF. The CDR3 coding sequence is TGTGCCAGCAGCTTAGCCCGGGCCCCCTATGGCTACACCTTC.